The 27 T cell receptor beta chains in this list originate from one sample, sequenced in a study of technical replicates of blood from four donors (dated by TCRdb to about 2017). The protocol used for the library was the immunoSEQ multiplex PCR assay. What TCRdb holds here is the immuneACCESS table cut down to in-frame rearrangements. Part of the clones is not present; checked against another copy, under half of the missing clones reflect an unresolved V gene, and the others are unexplained. This sample has about 97,000 clones in its table, and approximately 96% of those were observed once. The top ten constitute approximately 0.2% of the sample. Sequencing was done on a sample of T cells isolated from PBMCs. The receptors stem from a human donor in good health.

This chain joins TRBV27 and TRBJ2-1; tentative D call: TRBD2 (6 bases). The CDR3 contains 14 residues. Germline-derived CDR1 and CDR2 are MNHEY and SMNVEV (reference sequence). The V end was cut by 6 bases, the J end by 6 bases, with 15 bases between. CDR3 in DNA: TGTGCCAGCAGCCCAGCGGGCTACCCCAATGAGCAGTTCTTC. Translation: CASSPAGYPNEQFF.

J is TRBJ2-2 and V is TRBV19, with 9 bases that match TRBD1. Germline V gene sequence: CDR1 LNHDA, CDR2 SQIVND (reference sequence). V gave up 5 bases and J gave up 7 bases; unmatched junction bases: 8. CDR3 length: 15 amino acids. CDR3 DNA: TGTGCCAGTAGTCCGGGACAGGGTGATTTCGGGGAGCTGTTTTTT. Encoded protein: CASSPGQGDFGELFF.

V is TRBV28 and J is TRBJ2-5, with D unresolved. Germline V gene sequence: CDR1 MDHEN, CDR2 SYDVKM. Trimming cost V 6 bases and J 2 bases, with 13 bases left between them. The CDR3 spans 14 residues. The CDR3 spells CASSPTADQETQYF. In nucleotides, the CDR3 is TGTGCCAGCAGCCCTACCGCGGATCAAGAGACCCAGTACTTC.

The chain couples TRBV5-1 to TRBJ2-7; a weak D match, TRBD1 (5 bases). The germline CDR1 and CDR2 sequences are SGHRS and YFSETQ. Deletions cut 0 bases from V and 4 bases from J, with 11 bases between. CDR3 length: 14 amino acids. The CDR3 is CASSLAGFSYEQYF. CDR3 coding DNA: TGCGCCAGCAGCTTGGCAGGGTTTTCGTACGAGCAGTACTTC.

The chain has TRBV19 and TRBJ2-2; D might be TRBD2 (6 bases). Germline loops: CDR1 LNHDA, CDR2 SQIVND (reference sequence). CDR3 length: 14 residues. Trimming took off 5 bases at V and 6 bases at J, with 13 bases between the two ends. The DNA of the CDR3 is TGTGCCAGTAGTCGGTCTAGGGAGGCCGGGGAGCTGTTTTTT. Translated: CASSRSREAGELFF. The whole variable domain, filled in from reference TRBV19 and TRBJ2-2, reads DGGITQSPKYLFRKEGQNVTLSCEQNLNHDAMYWYRQDPGQGLRLIYYSQIVNDFQKGDIAEGYSVSREKKESFPLTVTSAQKNPTAFYLCASSRSREAGELFFGEGSRLTVL.

The chain uses TRBV6-5 and TRBJ1-2, with 7 positions matching TRBD1. The CDR3 loop spans 16 amino acids. CDR1 and CDR2 (germline): MNHEY, SVGAGI. The ends lost 0 bases at V and 1 base at J; junction bases unmatched: 5. The DNA of the CDR3 is TGTGCCAGCAGTTACTCCCCGGGACAGCATAACTATGGCTACACCTTC. This codes for CASSYSPGQHNYGYTF.

CDR3 in DNA: TGTGCCAGCAGTCCGCCTCAGGGGAATACCGGGGAGCTGTTTTTT. Amino acid sequence: CASSPPQGNTGELFF. This rearrangement joins TRBV28 to TRBJ2-2, with a tentative D call TRBD1 (6 bases). The germline CDR1 and CDR2 sequences are MDHEN and SYDVKM. This CDR3 region has 15 residues. Trimming pared 5 bases from V and 5 bases from J, leaving 15 bases between. Based on the CDR3 plus reference TRBV28 and TRBJ2-2, the full variable domain is DVKVTQSSRYLVKRTGEKVFLECVQDMDHENMFWYRQDPGLGLRLIYFSYDVKMKEKGDIPEGYSVSREKKERFSLILESASTNQTSMYLCASSPPQGNTGELFFGEGSRLTVL.

The chain uses TRBV28 and TRBJ1-1; D not certain. The CDR3 has 11 amino acids. Germline-derived CDR1 and CDR2 are MDHEN and SYDVKM. V lost 3 bases, J lost 5 bases, and 4 bases lay in between. CDR3 in amino acids: CASSLRTEAFF. DNA for the CDR3: TGTGCCAGCAGTTTGAGAACTGAAGCTTTCTTT.

This rearrangement joins TRBV7-9 to TRBJ2-4; maybe TRBD1 (6 bases). The CDR3 runs 14 residues. The germline V gene encodes CDR1 SEHNR and CDR2 FQNEAQ (reference sequence). V shed 2 bases and J shed 8 bases, with 13 bases lying between them. For the CDR3, the DNA is TGTGCCAGCAGCTTACAGGGGAGATGGGACATTCAGTACTTC. Translated, it gives CASSLQGRWDIQYF.

The chain joins TRBV6-6 to TRBJ2-1; D is possibly TRBD2 (7 bases). The CDR3 extends over 16 amino acids. Germline V gene sequence: CDR1 MNHNY, CDR2 SVGAGI (reference sequence). The V end was cut by 6 bases, the J end by 4 bases, with 19 bases between. CDR3 sequence (DNA): TGTGCCAGCAGCCTCGCCTCGGCGGGGGCTTACAATGAGCAGTTCTTC. Translation gives CASSLASAGAYNEQFF.

The J gene is TRBJ2-5, the V gene TRBV9; TRBD1 might be the D (5 bases). The ends were cut back, 4 bases at V and 2 bases at J, with 12 bases in the middle. The CDR3 covers 14 residues. In germline, CDR1 is SGDLS, CDR2 YYNGEE. In DNA form, the CDR3 reads TGTGCCAGCAGCCCTAGGGGATTACAAGAGACCCAGTACTTC. This encodes CASSPRGLQETQYF. Full variable domain (remainder filled in from reference TRBV9 and TRBJ2-5): DSGVTQTPKHLITATGQRVTLRCSPRSGDLSVYWYQQSLDQGLQFLIQYYNGEERAKGNILERFSAQQFPDLHSELNLSSLELGDSALYFCASSPRGLQETQYFGPGTRLLVL.

The J gene is TRBJ1-2, the V gene TRBV10-1; no clear D. In germline, CDR1 is WNHNN, CDR2 SYGVQD (reference sequence). The CDR3 covers 15 residues. V lost 2 bases to trimming and J lost 7 bases, with 17 bases between them. CDR3 DNA: TGCGCCAGCAGTGAGCCATCCGGGAGAAAATTTGGCTACACCTTC. Translated: CASSEPSGRKFGYTF.

The genes are TRBV9 and TRBJ2-1; tentative D call: TRBD2 (6 bases). This CDR3 region has 12 residues. The V and J ends lost 6 bases and 5 bases respectively, with 9 bases between them. Looked up from germline, CDR1 is SGDLS and CDR2 is YYNGEE. The CDR3 region has the DNA TGTGCCAGCAAAGGCGGGAACAATGAGCAGTTCTTC. It codes for CASKGGNNEQFF.

The gene calls are TRBV6-1 and TRBJ1-5; TRBD1 might be the D (5 bases). Germline V gives CDR1 MNHNS, CDR2 SASEGT. V was shortened by 6 bases and J by 9 bases, with 9 bases between the two germline ends. CDR3 length equals 11 residues. CDR3 nucleotides: TGTGCCAGCAGAGGGGATCTGCCCCAGCATTTT. It is translated as CASRGDLPQHF.

This rearrangement joins TRBV14 to TRBJ1-6, with TRBD1 matching 7 bases. Germline trimming cut 4 bases from V and 10 bases from J; bases unmatched to any gene: 7. This CDR3 contains 14 residues. Germline values: CDR1 SGHDN, CDR2 FVKESK. The CDR3 bases are TGTGCCAGCAGCCCCACGACAGGGAGATCACCCCTCCACTTT. Translating it yields CASSPTTGRSPLHF.

The V call is TRBV5-4, the J call TRBJ1-5; D unresolved. The germline CDR1 and CDR2 sequences are SGHNT and YYREEE (reference sequence). The CDR3 is made up of 13 amino acids. Trimming took 0 bases from V and 5 from J, leaving 6 bases between them. The CDR3 reads CASSLDFDQPQHF. The CDR3 region has the DNA TGTGCCAGCAGCTTGGATTTCGATCAGCCCCAGCATTTT.

The chain recombines TRBV28 with TRBJ2-1; D gene uncertain. Germline V gene sequence: CDR1 MDHEN, CDR2 SYDVKM. The V end lost 5 bases, the J end lost 0 bases, and 14 bases lay between the germline ends. The length of the CDR3 is 16 residues. The DNA of the CDR3 is TGTGCCAGCAGTCCTTGGGCCCGCCCCTCCTACAATGAGCAGTTCTTC. Encoded protein: CASSPWARPSYNEQFF.

The chain uses TRBV6-5 and TRBJ2-5, with 8 bases fitting TRBD2. V lost 7 bases, J lost 5 bases, and 6 bases stayed unmatched. From germline, CDR1 is MNHEY and CDR2 SVGAGI. The CDR3 loop spans 13 amino acids. The CDR3 sequence is CASIGSSGETQYF. DNA of the CDR3: TGTGCCAGCATAGGGTCTAGCGGGGAGACCCAGTACTTC.

This chain links TRBV6-5 with TRBJ1-4; 8 bases are a match to TRBD1. Germline assignment: CDR1 MNHEY and CDR2 SVGAGI. CDR3 length equals 14 residues. The V and J ends lost 5 bases and 8 bases, in that order; junction bases with no gene match: 7. The CDR3 nucleotides are TGTGCCAGCAGTAAAGGACAGGGTTGGGAAAAACTGTTTTTT. This gives the protein CASSKGQGWEKLFF.

In its sample, this clone was seen once. The chain combines TRBV7-9 with TRBJ2-7; the D gene is possibly TRBD1 (6 bases). Looked up from germline, CDR1 is SEHNR and CDR2 is FQNEAQ (reference sequence). V was pared by 5 bases and J by 2 bases, with 10 bases between. The CDR3 has 13 amino acids. The CDR3 protein is CASSLGDTYEQYF. The CDR3 DNA reads TGTGCCAGCAGCCTAGGGGACACCTACGAGCAGTACTTC.

The V and J genes are TRBV5-1 and TRBJ2-7; 8 bases align to TRBD2. Germline-derived CDR1 and CDR2 are SGHRS and YFSETQ. The CDR3 contains 16 residues. J was trimmed by 6 bases and V by 0 bases; bases with no gene match: 11. As DNA, the CDR3 is TGCGCCAGCAGCTTGGCTCCCGGGACTAGTTACCTCGAGCAGTACTTC. This gives the protein CASSLAPGTSYLEQYF.

The chain recombines TRBV6-6 with TRBJ2-7; D might be TRBD2 (6 bases). This CDR3 contains 11 residues. The V end was cut by 7 bases, the J end by 7 bases, with 11 bases between. Per germline, CDR1 MNHNY and CDR2 SVGAGI (reference sequence). The CDR3 region is CASTEGREQYF. CDR3 bases: TGTGCCAGCACGGAGGGGAGAGAGCAGTACTTC.

The chain carries TRBV23-1 and TRBJ1-5; 11 bases align to TRBD1. TRBV23-1 carries the ORF label, with uncertain function. The CDR3 runs 20 residues. Trimming at V came to 8 bases and at J to 2 bases, leaving 20 bases not matched to a gene. The CDR3 spells CASRYYEDRGRRVCNQPQHF. DNA of the CDR3: TGCGCCAGCCGATACTACGAGGACAGGGGGCGCCGGGTTTGCAATCAGCCCCAGCATTTT.

This chain connects TRBV27 to TRBJ1-1; 7 nucleotides align to TRBD1. With V trimmed by 5 bases and J by 3 bases, 15 bases remained unmatched. Germline values: CDR1 MNHEY, CDR2 SMNVEV (reference sequence). This CDR3 has 17 residues. The CDR3 sequence is CASSPIDRARRDTEAFF. The CDR3 DNA sequence: TGTGCCAGCAGTCCGATCGACAGGGCGAGGAGGGACACTGAAGCTTTCTTT.

The V gene is TRBV18, the J gene TRBJ1-3; the D gene is possibly TRBD1 (5 bases). V lost 2 bases and J 0 bases, leaving 14 bases between the germline ends. The CDR3 covers 17 residues. Germline V gene lookup returns CDR1 KGHSH and CDR2 LQKENI. The CDR3 DNA follows: TGTGCCAGCTCACCAATGGGGCTGACATACTCTGGAAACACCATATATTTT. This gives the protein CASSPMGLTYSGNTIYF.

The chain joins TRBV30 to TRBJ2-7; a possible D gene is TRBD1 (6 bases). Germline CDR1 is GTSNPN and CDR2 is SVGIG (reference sequence). Trimming left V 1 base short and J 4 bases short, with 8 bases between. This CDR3 comprises 12 residues. CDR3 in DNA: TGTGCCTGGAGTGGAACAGGGTACGAGCAGTACTTC. Amino acids: CAWSGTGYEQYF. The whole variable domain, filled in from reference TRBV30 and TRBJ2-7, reads SQTIHQWPATLVQPVGSPLSLECTVEGTSNPNLYWYRQAAGRGLQLLFYSVGIGQISSEVPQNLSASRPQDRQFILSSKKLLLSDSGFYLCAWSGTGYEQYFGPGTRLTVT.

The genes are TRBV20-1 and TRBJ2-1; D may be TRBD2 (6 bases). The CDR3 extends over 11 amino acids. Germline V gene data show CDR1 as DFQATT and CDR2 as SNEGSKA (reference sequence). V lost 8 bases and J 9 bases, leaving 14 bases between the germline ends. The CDR3 DNA reads as TGCAGTACCCTAACGGGGGTTGAGCAGTTCTTC. Residues: CSTLTGVEQFF.